This T cell receptor beta chain is from a study of blood T cell repertoires in COVID-19. Across the study: In each case, the material was cDNA or gDNA derived from T cells, B-cell-depleted T cells, or PBMCs.

The germline CDR1 and CDR2 sequences are SGHNT and YYREEE (reference sequence). This CDR3 region has 14 residues. Trimming pared 4 bases from V and 8 bases from J, leaving 16 bases between. In the original analysis: Amplifying reference gene primers gave estimates of nucleated cell counts. Clones were sequenced by immunoSEQ multiplex PCR, and TCRdb holds only the in-frame ones, with some missing. D and trimming come from the DNA, and the V and J calls and clone size come from that table. The table lists about 140,000 clones, 84% of them singletons. This chain uses TRBV5-4 with TRBJ2-1, with D maybe TRBD1 (5 bases). The sequence was obtained from a man aged 25 to 40 with COVID-19, enrolled during active disease. The specimen sequenced was peripheral blood. CDR3: CASSIRAGMHEQFF. The DNA for the CDR3 is TGTGCCAGCAGCATCAGGGCAGGGATGCATGAGCAGTTCTTC.